What follows describes a single T cell receptor beta chain. These data are taken from a study of control samples from healthy donors and cancer patients. Produced via immunoSEQ multiplex PCR; TCRdb's table is partial and in-frame only. This sample carries roughly 450,000 clones, approximately 92% of them seen once, and the ten largest clones take about 6.3%. Per the germline V gene, CDR1 is SGHAT and CDR2 is FQNNGV. The CDR3 totals 15 residues. With 0 bases removed from V and 0 bases from J, the gap between germline ends came to 8 bases. This receptor was taken from a man aged 40-55 years with head and neck cancer. This chain uses TRBV11-2 with TRBJ1-1; D remains ambiguous. The sequencing input was PBMCs. CDR3 residues: CASSLDPTMNTEAFF. CDR3 in DNA: TGTGCCAGCAGCTTAGATCCTACTATGAACACTGAAGCTTTCTTT.